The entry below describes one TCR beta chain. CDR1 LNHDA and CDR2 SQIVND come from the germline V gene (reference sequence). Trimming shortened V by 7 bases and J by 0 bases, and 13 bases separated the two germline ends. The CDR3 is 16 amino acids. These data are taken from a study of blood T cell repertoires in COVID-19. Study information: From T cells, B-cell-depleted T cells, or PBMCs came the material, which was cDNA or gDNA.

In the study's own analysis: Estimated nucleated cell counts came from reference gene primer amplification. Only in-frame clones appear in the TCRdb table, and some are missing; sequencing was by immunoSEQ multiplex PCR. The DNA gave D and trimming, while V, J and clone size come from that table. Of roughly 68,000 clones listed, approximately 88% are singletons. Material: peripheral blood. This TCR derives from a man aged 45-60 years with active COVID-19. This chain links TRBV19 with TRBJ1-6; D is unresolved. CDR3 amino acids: CASKVTGSSYNSPLHF. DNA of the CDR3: TGTGCCAGTAAGGTAACCGGGAGCTCCTATAATTCACCCCTCCACTTT.